The present T cell receptor (beta chain) was sequenced within a study of OX40 agonist ivuxolimab in advanced cancers. The wider study: Patients received intravenous ivuxolimab every 2 weeks at 0.01 to 10 mg/kg.

Germline V gives CDR1 SQVTM, CDR2 ANQGSEA. This CDR3 spans 13 amino acids. V shed 8 bases, J shed 5 bases, and the junction held 6 bases outside the gene matches. The sample holds one count of this clone. TCRdb keeps only in-frame clones here, not all; method: immunoSEQ multiplex PCR. The table shows some 85,000 clones, with around nine tenths occurring only once. The sample here was CD4+ or CD8+ T cells sorted from blood, taken in a trial of the OX40 agonist ivuxolimab. The chain is built from TRBV29-1 and TRBJ2-1; 10 bases agree with TRBD2. This TCR came from an adult with an advanced solid tumor such as melanoma, head and neck, liver or kidney cancer. This CDR3 reads CSQRGGRHNEQFF. In DNA form, the CDR3 reads TGCAGCCAGCGGGGGGGACGGCACAATGAGCAGTTCTTC.